Listed here are 13 T cell receptor beta chains from one sample, sequenced in a study of blood T cell repertoires in COVID-19. TCRdb's copy holds only in-frame clones and misses some; the assay was immunoSEQ multiplex PCR. Seen here are some 260,000 clones, 82% observed once, and the top ten hold roughly 3%. Sequencing used peripheral blood. Source of these receptors: a woman between 18 and 29 years old with acute or convalescent COVID-19.

V and J are TRBV27 and TRBJ2-2, with 10 bases lining up with TRBD2. Losses at the gene ends were 5 bases for V and 7 bases for J; bases not matched to a gene: 7. Per the germline V gene, CDR1 is MNHEY and CDR2 is SMNVEV (reference sequence). The CDR3 runs 15 residues. CDR3 protein: CASSLLAGASGELFF. The CDR3 bases are TGTGCCAGCAGTCTGCTAGCGGGAGCGAGCGGGGAGCTGTTTTTT.

For the CDR3, the DNA is TGTGCCAGCACTGGACTACTAAAAGAGACCCAGTACTTC. It codes for CASTGLLKETQYF. The chain joins TRBV3-1 (or the pseudogene TRBV3-2) to TRBJ2-5; weak D call: TRBD2 (6 bases). Per the germline V gene, CDR1 is LGHDT and CDR2 is YNNKEL (reference sequence). The CDR3 runs to 13 residues. V was cut by 7 bases and J by 3 bases, with 12 bases left in between.

This clone was seen a single time. This chain links TRBV24-1 with TRBJ2-1; 10 nucleotides match TRBD1. The V and J ends lost 0 bases and 5 bases, in that order; junction bases with no gene match: 9. The CDR3 has 18 amino acids. Germline V gives CDR1 KGHDR, CDR2 SFDVKD. This CDR3 is CATSDLGNHGTGDNEQFF. The CDR3 DNA reads TGTGCCACCAGTGATTTGGGGAATCATGGGACAGGGGACAATGAGCAGTTCTTC.

The chain combines TRBV3-1 (or the pseudogene TRBV3-2) with TRBJ2-1; 12 bases agree with TRBD2. This CDR3 has 16 amino acids. The V segment lost 3 bases and the J segment 6 bases; nucleotides outside the gene matches: 6. CDR1 LGHDT and CDR2 YNNKEL come from the germline V gene (reference sequence). The DNA of the CDR3 is TGTGCCAGCAGCCAGCTAGCGGGAGGGCATTCCAATGAGCAGTTCTTC. Translation: CASSQLAGGHSNEQFF.

V usage is TRBV18 and J usage is TRBJ2-1, with D possibly being TRBD2 (6 bases). The CDR3 is 15 amino acids. Trimming took 2 bases from V and 4 from J, leaving 12 bases between them. Germline assignment: CDR1 KGHSH and CDR2 LQKENI. The CDR3 DNA reads as TGTGCCAGCTCACCAGGGCGGGAATCTTACAATGAGCAGTTCTTC. Encoded protein: CASSPGRESYNEQFF.

This clone was recorded once. The chain couples TRBV6-2 or TRBV6-3 to TRBJ2-1, with D perhaps TRBD2 (7 bases). V was shortened by 2 bases and J by 9 bases, with 23 bases between the two germline ends. The CDR3 totals 17 residues. The V gene's germline CDR1 is MNHEY and CDR2 SVGEGT. The CDR3 nucleotides read TGTGCCAGCAGTTACGGGGGGGGGCAGGCCACAGGTAGTGAGCAGTTCTTC. Translating it yields CASSYGGGQATGSEQFF.

The V and J genes are TRBV19 and TRBJ2-1, with TRBD1 as a possible D gene (6 bases). CDR1 and CDR2 (germline): LNHDA, SQIVND (reference sequence). The CDR3 runs to 14 residues. The V end lost 7 bases, the J end lost 0 bases, and 10 bases lay between the germline ends. CDR3 protein: CASTPDSSYNEQFF. The CDR3 DNA is TGTGCCAGTACACCGGACAGCTCCTACAATGAGCAGTTCTTC.

The chain has TRBV11-2 and TRBJ1-3; no clear D. CDR3 size: 14 residues. V was trimmed by 11 bases and J by 0 bases, leaving 14 bases between them. Germline CDR1 SGHAT, CDR2 FQNNGV. CDR3 amino acids: CASKRGSSGNTIYF. The DNA for the CDR3 is TGTGCCTCCAAACGGGGAAGCTCTGGAAACACCATATATTTT.

J is TRBJ2-7 and V is TRBV27; 7 bases fit TRBD2. The germline V gene encodes CDR1 MNHEY and CDR2 SMNVEV (reference sequence). The CDR3 runs 13 residues. J was trimmed by 1 base and V by 5 bases; bases with no gene match: 2. The CDR3 spells CASSELASYEQYF. The CDR3 nucleotides read TGTGCCAGCAGTGAACTAGCGTCCTACGAGCAGTACTTC.

The chain has TRBV5-1 and TRBJ1-1, with TRBD1 matching over 9 bases. Trimming removed 3 bases from V and 7 bases from J; junction bases left unmatched: 7. This CDR3 is 14 amino acids long. CDR1 is SGHRS and CDR2 is YFSETQ in the germline V gene. The CDR3 sequence: CASSSRTGANEAFF. For the CDR3, the DNA is TGCGCCAGCAGCTCCAGGACAGGGGCCAATGAAGCTTTCTTT.

The chain is built from TRBV5-8 and TRBJ1-3; D remains ambiguous. Germline V gene sequence: CDR1 SGHTS, CDR2 YDEGEE. The CDR3 sequence is 14 residues long. Trimming cost V 0 bases and J 8 bases, with 12 bases left between them. The DNA for the CDR3 is TGTGCCAGCAGCTTGGAGGAGGGTTGGGACACCATATATTTT. Its translation is CASSLEEGWDTIYF.

The chain is built from TRBV19 and TRBJ2-7; a weak D match, TRBD1 (5 bases). This CDR3 has 14 amino acids. V lost 2 bases and J lost 2, with 10 bases in between. CDR1 LNHDA and CDR2 SQIVND come from the germline V gene (reference sequence). CDR3 residues: CASSITGRTYEQYF. The CDR3 DNA is TGTGCCAGTAGTATAACAGGTCGTACCTACGAGCAGTACTTC. Based on the CDR3 plus reference TRBV19 and TRBJ2-7, the full variable domain is DGGITQSPKYLFRKEGQNVTLSCEQNLNHDAMYWYRQDPGQGLRLIYYSQIVNDFQKGDIAEGYSVSREKKESFPLTVTSAQKNPTAFYLCASSITGRTYEQYFGPGTRLTVT.

This clone was picked up a small number of times. The rearrangement uses TRBV11-2 and TRBJ2-1; D is perhaps TRBD1 (5 bases). This CDR3 contains 13 residues. Germline V gives CDR1 SGHAT, CDR2 FQNNGV. Trimming took off 7 bases at V and 9 bases at J, with 16 bases between the two ends. CDR3 sequence reads: CASTLFREGEQFF. CDR3 sequence (DNA): TGTGCCAGCACCCTCTTCAGGGAAGGTGAGCAGTTCTTC.